The source of this TCR beta chain is a study of blood T cells in healthy people across ages (dated by TCRdb to the mid-2010s). Regarding the research as a whole: In model experiments, template switching captured about one uniquely barcoded TCR beta cDNA molecule for every two T cells. Two additional independent replicas of 1 million unique cDNA reads from the same blood draw were analyzed for two donors (one aged 18 to 29 and one aged 80 or older). Donors were grouped into four age groups: young (average about 15 years), middle-aged (39), aged (around 60) and long-lived (about 90). To track age-related changes in TCR beta repertoire diversity, the study relied on deep sequencing normalized with unique cDNA molecular identifiers. Overall study results and their limits: Total diversity estimates from one million sequenced T cells were considered lower bounds and underestimates. Observed TCR beta diversity per million T cells fell roughly linearly with age, and a significant reduction was already apparent by age around 39. Observed TCR beta diversity correlated strongly with the percentage of naive T cells measured by flow cytometry. Compared with the aged group, more naive CD4+ T cells, fewer expanded clones and increased TCR diversity were shown by the long-lived group, suggesting age selection. The CMV infection status of donors was not known, potentially confounding age-related changes in expanded clonotypes. Since profiling was done on bulk unsorted PBMCs, naive and antigen-experienced compartments could not be conclusively compared.

On this clonotype itself: Its binding antigen is unknown. No much larger clone exists at a distance of one base, and base qualities are not known.

CDR1 and CDR2 were assigned from the germline V gene as MNHEY and SVGAGI. CDR3 length: 17 amino acids, cysteine to phenylalanine. The entry retains the CDR3 DNA only, 51 bases that are in frame from base 1. V loses 3 bases, J loses 5 bases, and the germline ends lie 22 bases apart. Libraries were built with 5' RACE. The sequencer was an Illumina HiSeq 2500. The second PCR ran for roughly 6 to 11 cycles and used a J-beta primer mix along with a sample-barcoded 5' primer. A unique molecular identifier was introduced onto each TCR beta cDNA molecule by a template-switch 5' adaptor carrying 12 random nucleotides. Each sample yielded at least 2.5 million CDR3-containing paired-end reads. The Mint cDNA synthesis kit, primed by a TRBC-specific oligonucleotide, was used to synthesize first-strand cDNA from all RNA. Following uracil-DNA glycosylase treatment, all cDNA underwent a first 18-cycle PCR with the universal primers M1SS and BC2_uni_R. The study's own analysis went as follows. Normalization of each sample was performed by random selection of 1 million high-quality reads, each carrying a distinct molecular identifier. Instead of being binned into consensus sequences, reads with shared molecular identifiers were discarded. MiTCR, run with a Q25 quality threshold and the strictest error-elimination algorithm, handled CDR3 identification, clonotype clustering and error correction. A nonparametric unseen species model using Euler transformation provided a lower-bound estimate of total TCR beta diversity. The public reads were run again by TCRdb, first through fastp at Q25 and then through MiXCR, and only productive beta chains were kept. Each entry is one CDR3 protein sequence, shown with its most common DNA and genes. These V and J calls originate from TCRdb's pipeline instead of the authors' own analysis. The sample data list over a million distinct CDR3 sequences, and approximately 25% of these were observed just once. The biggest ten clones account for 0.65% to 0.75% of the sample.

Systemically healthy Caucasian individuals from Russia, some 38 in total and aged roughly 6 to 90 years, were included as donors. Ten milliliters of peripheral blood were drawn from each donor into EDTA-treated Vacutainer tubes. Ficoll-Paque density-gradient centrifugation was used to isolate PBMCs, with at least 7 million obtained per sample. Total RNA, at least 6 micrograms per sample, was extracted from PBMCs with Trizol reagent. The percentages of naive CD45RAhigh/CD27high T cells were determined by flow cytometry on a PBMC aliquot from every donor. These same data were also listed under a study on T cells of mothers and their children. As the second publication notes: The donors were nine systemically healthy Caucasian individuals, made up of three mothers and their six children. cDNA synthesis used all of the extracted RNA, with approximately 1.6 ug of RNA in each 15 ul reaction. In the second PCR, sample barcodes and 2-4 random nucleotides were introduced via the M1S primer. Each mother yielded over 8.5 million TCR beta CDR3 reads and each child 3 million to 3.5 million reads. TCR recombination output is similarly shaped by thymic selection in related and unrelated pairs, with a minor effect exerted by inherited differences. Normalized repertoire overlap was always slightly but never significantly higher in related than unrelated mother-child pairs. Persistent microchimeric T cell clones were not detected, at a sensitivity of approximately 100 clones per million clonotypes. To look for features that set related mother-child pairs apart from unrelated individuals, the researchers ran deep NGS to compare the TCR beta repertoires of mothers and children. Mothers averaged roughly 40 +/- 4 years of age and children averaged roughly 12 +/- 4 years. After adapters were ligated using NEBNext reagents, the libraries underwent 100+100 nt paired-end sequencing on an Illumina HiSeq 2000. Mother and child libraries were prepared a month apart and sequenced in separate runs to prevent cross-contamination. For each donor, somewhere between roughly 450,000 and 2,000,000 distinct TCR beta clonotypes were identified. Naive TCR beta clonotypes were estimated from low-frequency clonotypes matched to each donor's FACS-determined naive share, without sorting.

The sequencing input was blood. The rearrangement joined TRBV6-5 to TRBJ2-5, with no D gene named confidently. This TCR derives from a girl under 10 years old in good health. The CDR3 sequence is CASSYIFGGPKVETQYF. Here is the DNA: TGTGCCAGCAGTTATATCTTCGGCGGTCCTAAAGTGGAGACCCAGTACTTC.